This TCR beta chain emerged from a study of OX40 agonist ivuxolimab in advanced cancers. Study conclusions and caveats: The study observed clonal expansion of CD4+ and CD8+ blood T cells by week 6 at 0.1 to 3.0 mg/kg.

Assay: immunoSEQ multiplex PCR; the TCRdb copy retains only in-frame clones and omits some. The profile shows roughly 41,000 clones, approximately 86% of them singletons. A note on this clone: The antigen remains unidentified.

This CDR3 region has 17 residues. Germline CDR1 reads SGHRS; CDR2 reads YFSETQ. V lost 4 bases, J lost 9 bases, and 13 bases stayed unmatched. This sequence was found in an adult with an advanced solid tumor such as melanoma, head and neck, liver or kidney cancer. The source was CD4+ or CD8+ T cells sorted from blood, collected in a trial of the OX40 agonist ivuxolimab. This chain joins TRBV5-1 and TRBJ2-3; 14 bases map to TRBD2. In nucleotides, the CDR3 is TGCGCCAGCAGCCTGATACCGGGACTAGCGGGAGTAAAGACGCAGTATTTT. Protein sequence: CASSLIPGLAGVKTQYF.